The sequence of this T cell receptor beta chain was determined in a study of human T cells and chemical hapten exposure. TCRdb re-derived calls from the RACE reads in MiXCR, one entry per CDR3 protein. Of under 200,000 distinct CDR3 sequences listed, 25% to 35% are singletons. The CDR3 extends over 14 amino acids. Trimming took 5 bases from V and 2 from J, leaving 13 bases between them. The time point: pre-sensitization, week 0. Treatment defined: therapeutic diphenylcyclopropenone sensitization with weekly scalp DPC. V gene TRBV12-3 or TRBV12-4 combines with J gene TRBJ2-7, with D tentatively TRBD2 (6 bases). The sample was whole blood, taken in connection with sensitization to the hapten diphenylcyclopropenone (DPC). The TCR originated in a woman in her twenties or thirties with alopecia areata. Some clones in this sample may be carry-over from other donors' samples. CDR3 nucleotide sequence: TGTGCCAGCAGTCCTCGACTAGTCCCCTACGAGCAGTACTTC. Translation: CASSPRLVPYEQYF.